The T cell receptor (beta chain) under discussion was sequenced for a study of OX40 agonist ivuxolimab in advanced cancers. Assay: immunoSEQ multiplex PCR; the TCRdb copy retains only in-frame clones and omits some. This table holds roughly 100,000 clones, about 92% found once. Germline V gives CDR1 GTSNPN, CDR2 SVGIG (reference sequence). V gave up 3 bases and J gave up 7 bases, with 13 bases separating them. This CDR3 spans 13 amino acids. Material: CD4+ or CD8+ T cells sorted from blood, obtained in a trial of the OX40 agonist ivuxolimab. This TCR was recovered from an adult with an advanced solid tumor such as melanoma, head and neck, liver or kidney cancer. The chain couples TRBV30 to TRBJ1-5; D ambiguous. CDR3 sequence reads: CAWSMRARQPQHF. The CDR3 coding sequence is TGTGCCTGGAGCATGAGGGCGCGCCAGCCCCAGCATTTT.